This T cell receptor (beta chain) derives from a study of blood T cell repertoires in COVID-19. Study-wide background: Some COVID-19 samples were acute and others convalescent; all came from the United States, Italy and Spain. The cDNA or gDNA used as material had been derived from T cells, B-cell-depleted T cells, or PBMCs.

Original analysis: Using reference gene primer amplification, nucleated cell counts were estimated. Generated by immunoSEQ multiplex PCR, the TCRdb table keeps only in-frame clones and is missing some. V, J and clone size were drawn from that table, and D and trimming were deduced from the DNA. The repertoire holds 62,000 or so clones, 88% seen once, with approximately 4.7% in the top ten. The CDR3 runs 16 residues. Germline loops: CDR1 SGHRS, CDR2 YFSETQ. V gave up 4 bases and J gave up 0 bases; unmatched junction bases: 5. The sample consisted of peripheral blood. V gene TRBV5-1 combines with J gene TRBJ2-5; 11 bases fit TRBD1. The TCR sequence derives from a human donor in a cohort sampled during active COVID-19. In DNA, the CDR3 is TGCGCCAGCAGCCCCGGGACAGGGGGGTACCAAGAGACCCAGTACTTC. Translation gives CASSPGTGGYQETQYF.